This T cell receptor beta chain derives from a study of vaccination and CD4 T cells after COVID-19. General study findings and limits: When vaccine-specific clones from convalescent patients were examined, 304 of 307 were spike mono-reactive.

A word on this clonotype: The antigen is undetermined.

The sample's treatment: 10-day PBMC culture with coronavirus spike peptide pools or control peptides (ViraFEST assay). CD4+ T cells of the unexposed donor were collected before the COVID-19 pandemic (2011-2018). ViraFEST relied on peptide pools to expand antigen-specific T cells; the TCRs were sequenced afterward. This CDR3 region has 14 residues. Germline CDR1 and CDR2: SEHNR and FQNEAQ (reference sequence). V was shortened by 5 bases and J by 8 bases, with 15 bases between the two germline ends. CD4+ T cells that had been cultured provided DNA sequenced with the Oncomine TCR Beta short-read assay. In TCRdb, the PCR reads were re-called with MiXCR into one record per CDR3 protein. The data hold just over 2,500 distinct CDR3 sequences, with around 39% observed a single time.

The source material was CD4+ T cells from blood, cultured in vitro. V is TRBV7-9 and J is TRBJ1-4; D uncertain. This clonotype was obtained from a human donor in good health. CDR3 protein: CASSPLGSGEKLFF. CDR3 bases: TGTGCCAGCAGCCCACTGGGGAGTGGCGAAAAACTGTTTTTT.